This TCR beta chain was profiled in a study of T cell repertoires in cytomegalovirus infection. Study overall: It can be stated that public TCR beta signatures indicated CMV infection as well as a matching HLA type. Points from the study as a whole: HLA-C-restricted, CMV-specific TCR beta clonotypes were dominant ex vivo.

There are 14 residues in the CDR3. Germline CDR1 and CDR2: MDHEN and SYDVKM. Between the trimmed V and J ends, which lost 6 bases and 0 bases, there was a span of 9 bases. The sample holds many counts of this clonotype. No antigen is known for it. Each CDR3 protein is one row after TCRdb ran MiXCR on the reads. The sample lists fewer than 700,000 distinct CDR3 sequences, 20% to 25% occurring once. This sequence joins TRBV28 and TRBJ1-3; a possible D gene is TRBD1 (5 bases). Material for sequencing was CD8+ T cells from PBMCs. This TCR was sampled from a human donor in good health (CMV status not recorded). Some clones in this sample may be carry-over from other donors' samples. The CDR3 nucleotides are TGTGCCAGCAGCACCGACAGCTCTGGAAACACCATATATTTT. Translated, it gives CASSTDSSGNTIYF. Complete variable domain (other parts from reference TRBV28 and TRBJ1-3): DVKVTQSSRYLVKRTGEKVFLECVQDMDHENMFWYRQDPGLGLRLIYFSYDVKMKEKGDIPEGYSVSREKKERFSLILESASTNQTSMYLCASSTDSSGNTIYFGEGSWLTVV.